Each of the 32 T cell receptor beta chains below was sequenced from the same sample in a study of HIV-infected patients and healthy controls. Reverse transcription used about 510 ng RNA and constant-region primers for alpha and beta. Alpha and beta chain libraries were made separately by chain-specific third strand synthesis with multiplexing indices. TCRdb re-derived calls from the 5' RACE reads in MiXCR, one entry per CDR3 protein. The table lists 3,500 to 4,500 distinct CDR3 sequences, approximately 8% of them singletons. Antiretroviral therapy had run roughly three months, about 14 weeks, before follow-up blood collection. Whole blood was used without fractionation, so all unsorted peripheral T cells were included. The sample in question was blood, obtained during antiretroviral therapy. The receptors derive from an adult with HIV infection.

The chain combines TRBV5-1 with TRBJ1-1; TRBD1 is a possible D gene (5 bases). The CDR3 covers 13 residues. Germline lookup yields CDR1 SGHRS and CDR2 YFSETQ. V was clipped by 1 base and J by 6 bases, with 10 bases between them. The CDR3 spells CASSLWGRAEAFF. The CDR3 DNA reads TGCGCCAGCAGCTTGTGGGGCAGGGCTGAAGCTTTCTTT.

This clonotype has a handful of counts. The gene calls are TRBV2 and TRBJ2-3; 8 positions agree with TRBD2. In germline, CDR1 is SNHLY, CDR2 FYNNEI. The CDR3 covers 15 residues. After removal of 7 bases from V and 3 bases from J, the junction contained 9 bases not matched to a gene. CDR3 DNA: TGTGCCAGCACCTTGGAAGCGGGGGAAACAGATACGCAGTATTTT. Its translation: CASTLEAGETDTQYF.

The chain couples TRBV6-1 to TRBJ2-1, with a possible D match to TRBD2 (7 bases). With 8 bases removed from V and 5 bases from J, the gap between germline ends came to 16 bases. Germline-derived CDR1 and CDR2 are MNHNS and SASEGT. The CDR3 extends over 14 amino acids. The CDR3: CASLWGGANNEQFF. Here the CDR3 DNA reads TGTGCCAGCCTGTGGGGGGGGGCCAACAATGAGCAGTTCTTC.

By frequency in the sample, this clonotype is hyperexpanded. The gene calls are TRBV19 and TRBJ2-2; D call uncertain. Germline values: CDR1 LNHDA, CDR2 SQIVND (reference sequence). The V gene lost 0 bases and the J gene lost 5 bases, with 7 bases spanning the gap. The CDR3 has 14 residues. The CDR3 is CASSIDGQTGELFF. The CDR3 coding sequence is TGTGCCAGTAGTATAGACGGCCAGACCGGGGAGCTGTTTTTT.

This clonotype was detected ten times or more. The chain links TRBV10-3 to TRBJ2-2; a possible D gene is TRBD1 (7 bases). Trimming pared 11 bases from V and 0 bases from J, leaving 10 bases between. The CDR3 consists of 13 residues. Germline V lookup: CDR1 ENHRY, CDR2 SYGVKD. CDR3 DNA sequence: TGTGCCGGCGGGACAGCGAACACCGGGGAGCTGTTTTTT. It encodes CAGGTANTGELFF.

This clonotype came up many times. The rearrangement joins TRBV5-6 to TRBJ2-5, with a tentative D call TRBD1 (6 bases). The V end was cut by 4 bases, the J end by 5 bases, with 12 bases between. Germline V lookup: CDR1 SGHDT, CDR2 YYEEEE. CDR3 length: 13 amino acids. This CDR3 reads CASSTDRRETQYF. CDR3 sequence (DNA): TGTGCCAGCAGCACGGACAGAAGGGAGACCCAGTACTTC.

This clonotype occurred many times. The gene calls are TRBV7-2 and TRBJ2-4, with D possibly matching TRBD2 (7 bases). The length of the CDR3 is 13 residues. V was shortened by 3 bases and J by 8 bases, with 11 bases between the two germline ends. CDR1 is SGHTA and CDR2 is FQGNSA in the germline V gene. The chain's CDR3 is CASSFGGPDIQYF. The CDR3 DNA follows: TGTGCCAGCAGCTTCGGGGGGCCTGACATTCAGTACTTC.

This clonotype was seen repeatedly, ten times or more. The CDR3 loop reads CASSSSKTGNTIYF. CDR3 nucleotides: TGTGCCAGCAGCTCCTCCAAAACTGGAAACACCATATATTTT. This chain connects TRBV11-2 to TRBJ1-3; no firm D call. V was shortened by 4 bases and J by 2 bases, with 9 bases between the two germline ends. The germline V gene encodes CDR1 SGHAT and CDR2 FQNNGV. This CDR3 is built from 14 residues.

By proportion, this clonotype is medium-sized (0.01 to 0.1%). The V gene is TRBV6-5, the J gene TRBJ2-7; 13 bases agree with TRBD2. V lost 5 bases and J lost 6; bases outside the gene matches: 13. Germline CDR1 MNHEY, CDR2 SVGAGI. The CDR3 covers 17 residues. The CDR3 reads CASSATSGLAGVREQYF. The CDR3, as DNA: TGTGCCAGCAGTGCCACCTCTGGACTAGCGGGGGTGCGCGAGCAGTACTTC.

The chain uses TRBV18 and TRBJ1-4, with D perhaps matching TRBD1 (6 bases). Deletions cut 1 base from V and 6 bases from J, with 15 bases between. The CDR3 is made up of 16 amino acids. Germline V gene lookup returns CDR1 KGHSH and CDR2 LQKENI. CDR3 protein: CASSPLDSRGHEKLFF. CDR3 nucleotides: TGTGCCAGCTCACCACTGGACAGCCGGGGGCATGAAAAACTGTTTTTT.

V and J are TRBV7-2 and TRBJ2-1, with 9 bases matching TRBD2. V was pared by 1 base and J by 8 bases, with 3 bases of the junction left unmatched. CDR3 length: 14 residues. In germline, CDR1 is SGHTA, CDR2 FQGNSA. CDR3 DNA: TGTGCCAGCAGCTTAGAGGGCGGGGGGGATGAGCAGTTCTTC. Its translation: CASSLEGGGDEQFF.

This clonotype was seen ten or more times. The V gene is TRBV7-6, the J gene TRBJ2-3; 9 bases map to TRBD2. This CDR3 region has 17 residues. The germline V gene encodes CDR1 SGHVS and CDR2 FNYEAQ. Unmatched junction bases numbered 7, after V lost 0 bases and J lost 3 bases. The CDR3 DNA follows: TGTGCCAGCAGCTTAGCGTTTGGCGGGGGGGGTACAGATACGCAGTATTTT. Translation: CASSLAFGGGGTDTQYF. Full variable domain (outside the CDR3, taken from reference TRBV7-6 and TRBJ2-3): GAGVSQSPRYKVTKRGQDVALRCDPISGHVSLYWYRQALGQGPEFLTYFNYEAQQDKSGLPNDRFSAERPEGSISTLTIQRTEQRDSAMYRCASSLAFGGGGTDTQYFGPGTRLTVL.

In this sample, this clonotype turned up many times. V gene TRBV5-1 combines with J gene TRBJ1-4, with D possibly being TRBD1 (5 bases). The CDR3 is 13 residues long. Germline loops: CDR1 SGHRS, CDR2 YFSETQ. V was cut by 4 bases and J by 6 bases, with 10 bases left in between. CDR3 sequence (DNA): TGCGCCAGCAGCCCAGGAGGGGATGAAAAACTGTTTTTT. Translating gives CASSPGGDEKLFF. Supplemented by reference TRBV5-1 and TRBJ1-4, the full variable domain reads KAGVTQTPRYLIKTRGQQVTLSCSPISGHRSVSWYQQTPGQGLQFLFEYFSETQRNKGNFPGRFSGRQFSNSRSEMNVSTLELGDSALYLCASSPGGDEKLFFGSGTQLSVL.

By share, this clonotype counts as medium-sized. J is TRBJ1-4 and V is TRBV29-1, with 9 bases fitting TRBD1. Germline values: CDR1 SQVTM, CDR2 ANQGSEA. This CDR3 has 14 amino acids. J gave up 7 bases and V 3 bases, and 6 bases lay outside the gene matches. In DNA, the CDR3 is TGCAGCGTTGATCAGGCGGGACAGGGTGAAAAACTGTTTTTT. Its translation is CSVDQAGQGEKLFF.

By frequency in the sample, this clonotype is medium-sized. V and J are TRBV7-2 and TRBJ1-2; D ambiguous. Trimming removed 6 bases from V and 4 bases from J, with 18 bases in between. Germline assignment: CDR1 SGHTA and CDR2 FQGNSA. The CDR3 is 15 residues long. Here the CDR3 DNA reads TGTGCCAGCAGTCGAGCCAACGACAATTCCTATGGCTACACCTTC. Its protein is CASSRANDNSYGYTF.

This clonotype was observed many times. The chain combines TRBV5-1 with TRBJ1-1, with D possibly TRBD1 on 5 matching bases. CDR3 length: 12 amino acids. V shed 3 bases and J shed 7 bases, with 10 bases lying between them. Looked up from germline, CDR1 is SGHRS and CDR2 is YFSETQ. The CDR3 is CASSWDVGEAFF. In nucleotides, the CDR3 is TGCGCCAGCAGCTGGGACGTCGGTGAAGCTTTCTTT.

This clonotype was observed once. The V call is TRBV7-3, the J call TRBJ2-5, with D possibly matching TRBD1 (5 bases). The germline V and J ends were trimmed by 5 bases and 4 bases, with 14 bases remaining between them. There are 14 residues in the CDR3. Germline V gene lookup returns CDR1 SGHTA and CDR2 FQGTGA. The CDR3, as DNA: TGTGCCAGCAGCCCCCAGGGATTTGGAGAGACCCAGTACTTC. Translating gives CASSPQGFGETQYF.

This clonotype has ten or more counts. V is TRBV7-9 and J is TRBJ2-2, with 7 nucleotides matching TRBD1. J gave up 6 bases and V 2 bases, and 9 bases lay outside the gene matches. This CDR3 is 16 amino acids long. Germline CDR1 reads SEHNR; CDR2 reads FQNEAQ (reference sequence). The CDR3 DNA reads TGTGCCAGCAGCTTATCCCCGACAGGGTCATCCGGGGAGCTGTTTTTT. Encoded protein: CASSLSPTGSSGELFF.

V gene TRBV2 combines with J gene TRBJ2-7, with 11 positions matching TRBD2. The germline V gene encodes CDR1 SNHLY and CDR2 FYNNEI. This CDR3 has 14 amino acids. Trimming removed 7 bases from V and 3 bases from J; junction bases left unmatched: 5. For the CDR3, the DNA is TGTGCCAGCAAGACGGGACTAGCGGTCTACGAGCAGTACTTC. It yields the protein CASKTGLAVYEQYF.

In its sample, this clonotype ranks as medium-sized. The chain couples TRBV12-3 or TRBV12-4 to TRBJ1-1, with no clear D. The CDR3 consists of 13 residues. Trimming left V 5 bases short and J 13 bases short, with 20 bases between. The CDR3: CASSNTVRSKGFF. The CDR3 DNA reads as TGTGCCAGCAGTAATACGGTACGGAGTAAAGGTTTCTTT.

This clonotype is classed as medium-sized. This rearrangement joins TRBV29-1 to TRBJ1-5, with D perhaps matching TRBD1 (6 bases). Germline V gene sequence: CDR1 SQVTM, CDR2 ANQGSEA. V was pared by 5 bases and J by 3 bases, with 8 bases between. The CDR3 covers 12 residues. CDR3 DNA sequence: TGCAGCGTTAGGGACACCAATCAGCCCCAGCATTTT. It is translated as CSVRDTNQPQHF.

This clonotype was picked up many times. The chain employs TRBV5-4 and TRBJ2-3; 8 bases line up with TRBD1. J lost 3 bases, V lost 3 bases, and 9 bases had no gene match. Germline V lookup: CDR1 SGHNT, CDR2 YYREEE (reference sequence). The CDR3 has 16 amino acids. Written as DNA, the CDR3 is TGTGCCAGCAGCTCTGACCGGGACAGGATAACAGATACGCAGTATTTT. Amino acid sequence: CASSSDRDRITDTQYF. The full variable domain, its missing parts supplied by reference TRBV5-4 and TRBJ2-3, is ETGVTQSPTHLIKTRGQQVTLRCSSQSGHNTVSWYQQALGQGPQFIFQYYREEENGRGNFPPRFSGLQFPNYSSELNVNALELDDSALYLCASSSDRDRITDTQYFGPGTRLTVL.

Judged by abundance, this clonotype is medium-sized (0.01 to 0.1%). The CDR3 region has the DNA TGCAGTGCTAGCCAAGGAGCGGGGGGGCCCTACAATGAGCAGTTCTTC. It is translated as CSASQGAGGPYNEQFF. The chain combines TRBV20-1 with TRBJ2-1; TRBD2 matches 10 bases. After removal of 3 bases from V and 2 bases from J, the junction contained 7 bases not matched to a gene. In germline, CDR1 is DFQATT, CDR2 SNEGSKA (reference sequence). This CDR3 has 16 residues.

By share of the sample, this clonotype is medium-sized. V is TRBV6-2 or TRBV6-3 and J is TRBJ1-2, with D possibly TRBD1 on 5 matching bases. Trimming removed 7 bases from V and 7 bases from J, with 16 bases in between. The CDR3 spans 13 residues. Germline V gene sequence: CDR1 MNHEY, CDR2 SVGEGT. As DNA, the CDR3 is TGTGCCAGCACCTACGGGGCACCCCCTGGCTACACCTTC. This codes for CASTYGAPPGYTF.

In its sample, this clonotype was seen a few times. CDR3 nucleotide sequence: TGTGCCAGCGGGCTTCGCTCTGGGGCCAACGTCCTGACTTTC. Its translation is CASGLRSGANVLTF. The chain couples TRBV7-8 to TRBJ2-6; no clear D gene. V was trimmed by 8 bases and J by 0 bases, leaving 8 bases between them. Germline CDR1 is SGHVS and CDR2 is FQNEAQ. This CDR3 contains 14 residues.

This clonotype ranks as medium-sized. The V and J genes are TRBV7-6 and TRBJ2-1; D may be TRBD2 (6 bases). Trimming stripped 5 bases from V and 10 bases from J, with 15 bases between. CDR3 length equals 13 residues. Per the germline V gene, CDR1 is SGHVS and CDR2 is FNYEAQ. The CDR3 DNA reads as TGTGCCAGCAGCACGGGACTCCTGGGGGAGCAGTTCTTC. Protein sequence: CASSTGLLGEQFF.

This clonotype is labeled as medium-sized. This sequence joins TRBV20-1 and TRBJ1-2; D possibly corresponds to TRBD1 (6 bases). The CDR3 runs to 14 residues. The germline V gene has CDR1 DFQATT and CDR2 SNEGSKA (reference sequence). Trimming removed 3 bases from V and 3 bases from J, with 14 bases in between. Here the CDR3 reads CSASFGGADYGYTF. The CDR3 nucleotides read TGCAGTGCTAGTTTTGGGGGCGCAGACTATGGCTACACCTTC.

The chain links TRBV7-9 to TRBJ1-5, with D unclear. Germline V gives CDR1 SEHNR, CDR2 FQNEAQ (reference sequence). The CDR3 totals 14 residues. Trimming took 5 bases from V and 1 from J, leaving 9 bases between them. CDR3 in DNA: TGTGCCAGCAGCGCCGACACAAGCAATCAGCCCCAGCATTTT. Amino acids: CASSADTSNQPQHF.

This clonotype qualifies as medium-sized. This chain connects TRBV5-6 to TRBJ1-1, with 10 nucleotides matching TRBD1. Germline V gives CDR1 SGHDT, CDR2 YYEEEE. J was trimmed by 1 base and V by 5 bases; bases with no gene match: 5. The CDR3 spans 15 residues. CDR3 sequence: CASRAGTGANTEAFF. As DNA, the CDR3 is TGTGCCAGCAGGGCGGGGACAGGGGCGAACACTGAAGCTTTCTTT.

This clonotype counts as medium-sized (0.01 to 0.1%). The V gene is TRBV20-1, the J gene TRBJ1-4, with a tentative D call TRBD1 (6 bases). The V end was cut by 0 bases, the J end by 8 bases, with 16 bases between. Germline assignment: CDR1 DFQATT and CDR2 SNEGSKA (reference sequence). This CDR3 has 15 amino acids. The CDR3 region is CSARDQGGIGEKLFF. The CDR3 nucleotides are TGCAGTGCTAGAGATCAAGGGGGGATAGGAGAAAAACTGTTTTTT.

This clonotype is medium-sized by share. The CDR3 spells CASTIGGYEQYF. The DNA for the CDR3 is TGTGCCAGCACCATTGGAGGGTACGAGCAGTACTTC. The chain is built from TRBV6-2 or TRBV6-3 and TRBJ2-7, with TRBD2 as a possible D gene (6 bases). This CDR3 comprises 12 residues. Germline V lookup: CDR1 MNHEY, CDR2 SVGEGT. V lost 7 bases to trimming and J lost 4 bases, with 11 bases between them.

In its sample, this clonotype ranks as medium-sized. J is TRBJ1-3 and V is TRBV6-6; no reliable D call. Germline lookup yields CDR1 MNHNY and CDR2 SVGAGI (reference sequence). This CDR3 is 13 amino acids long. Trimming pared 2 bases from V and 4 bases from J, leaving 6 bases between. CDR3: CASSYGWGNTIYF. DNA for the CDR3: TGTGCCAGCAGTTACGGGTGGGGAAACACCATATATTTT.